What follows are 3 T cell receptor beta chains derived from one specimen sequenced in a study of T cells in Graves' hyperthyroidism and ophthalmopathy. There were TCR beta CDR3 regions amplified from RNA transcripts. HTBI primers were the set used in a first-round RT-PCR of the TCR CDR3. TCRdb reprocessed the multiplex PCR reads via MiXCR and lists one record per CDR3 protein. The table lists 360,000 or so distinct CDR3 sequences, 15% to 20% of them singletons, with roughly a sixth in the top ten. The sequenced sample consisted of blood. All receptors come from a middle-aged woman with Graves' ophthalmopathy.

The gene calls are TRBV5-1 and TRBJ1-1; D is ambiguous. Trimming took 0 bases from V and 1 from J, leaving 10 bases between them. The germline gives CDR1 SGHRS, CDR2 YFSETQ. The CDR3 runs 15 residues. The CDR3 coding sequence is TGCGCCAGCAGCTTGGTTGAGTTCTCGAACACTGAAGCTTTCTTT. Translation gives CASSLVEFSNTEAFF. Filled out from reference TRBV5-1 and TRBJ1-1, the complete variable domain reads KAGVTQTPRYLIKTRGQQVTLSCSPISGHRSVSWYQQTPGQGLQFLFEYFSETQRNKGNFPGRFSGRQFSNSRSEMNVSTLELGDSALYLCASSLVEFSNTEAFFGQGTRLTVV.

This clonotype occurred many times. V and J are TRBV28 and TRBJ2-5, with D unresolved. CDR1 and CDR2 from the germline V gene are MDHEN and SYDVKM. The CDR3 consists of 13 residues. Trimming shortened V by 7 bases and J by 6 bases, and 15 bases separated the two germline ends. CDR3 protein: CASMTPHLKTQYF. The DNA of the CDR3 is TGTGCCAGCATGACCCCCCACCTGAAGACCCAGTACTTC.

This clonotype was seen repeatedly, ten times or more. The genes are TRBV6-5 and TRBJ2-7; 10 nucleotides line up with TRBD2. Germline CDR1 MNHEY, CDR2 SVGAGI. V gave up 0 bases and J gave up 2 bases; unmatched junction bases: 7. The CDR3 runs 17 residues. The DNA of the CDR3 is TGTGCCAGCAGTTACTCGAATCTTCTAGCGGGAGCCTACGAGCAGTACTTC. It encodes CASSYSNLLAGAYEQYF.